The 30 T cell receptor beta chains below all came from one sample that was sequenced in a study of radiation and T cells in renal cell carcinoma (dated by TCRdb to the early 2020s). The library was obtained by the immunoSEQ multiplex PCR assay. Drawn from immuneACCESS, this table holds only the in-frame rearrangements with V and J called that TCRdb kept. Clones are partly lost; checked studies trace under half to an unresolved V gene and leave the rest unexplained. The sample profile shows 150,000 to 200,000 clones; about 88% of them were found once. In total, the top ten clones hold 11% of the sample. Read against the paper, the sample's time point label means: blood 4 weeks post-SBRT, at nephrectomy. The label giving this sample's treatment or condition can be read as: 15 Gy SBRT to primary tumor, nephrectomy 4 weeks later. The specimen was blood, collected from a patient whose treatment included radiotherapy and nephrectomy. The receptors here all came from a woman between 45 and 60 years old with renal cell carcinoma.

The chain joins TRBV5-5 to TRBJ2-6, with no clear D. This CDR3 region has 16 residues. Trimming pared 0 bases from V and 0 bases from J, leaving 7 bases between. In germline, CDR1 is SGHKS, CDR2 YYEKEE (reference sequence). Written as DNA, the CDR3 is TGTGCCAGCAGCTTGGCCGTGGGCTCTGGGGCCAACGTCCTGACTTTC. This encodes CASSLAVGSGANVLTF.

This sequence joins TRBV6-1 and TRBJ1-4, with a possible D match to TRBD1 (5 bases). The CDR3 length is 13 residues. The germline V gene has CDR1 MNHNS and CDR2 SASEGT. V lost 5 bases and J 8 bases, leaving 12 bases between the germline ends. The CDR3 is CASSMQGDEKLFF. The CDR3 DNA is TGTGCCAGCAGTATGCAGGGTGACGAAAAACTGTTTTTT.

The table lists this clone with a count of one. V and J are TRBV25-1 and TRBJ1-5; D gene uncertain. This CDR3 has 12 amino acids. Between the trimmed V and J ends, which lost 4 bases and 5 bases, there was a span of 6 bases. The germline CDR1 and CDR2 sequences are MGHDK and SYGVNS. In DNA form, the CDR3 reads TGTGCCAGCAGTGGATTAGATCAGCCCCAGCATTTT. Encoded protein: CASSGLDQPQHF.

This chain uses TRBV7-9 with TRBJ2-7, with D perhaps assigned TRBD1 or TRBD2 (6 bases each). Trimming removed 5 bases from V and 2 bases from J, with 16 bases in between. Per germline, CDR1 SEHNR and CDR2 FQNEAQ (reference sequence). The CDR3 extends over 15 amino acids. CDR3 sequence reads: CASSILLGGTYEQYF. CDR3 bases: TGTGCCAGCAGCATCCTTCTCGGGGGCACCTACGAGCAGTACTTC. Variable domain in full (rest from reference TRBV7-9 and TRBJ2-7): DTGVSQNPRHKITKRGQNVTFRCDPISEHNRLYWYRQTLGQGPEFLTYFQNEAQLEKSRLLSDRFSAERPKGSFSTLEIQRTEQGDSAMYLCASSILLGGTYEQYFGPGTRLTVT.

This clone was detected once. The rearrangement joins TRBV7-3 to TRBJ2-5; 10 bases fit TRBD1. The CDR3 has 15 residues. Germline CDR1 and CDR2: SGHTA and FQGTGA. V gave up 6 bases and J gave up 3 bases; unmatched junction bases: 7. CDR3 nucleotides: TGTGCCAGCAGAAAGACAGGGGGCAGGGAAGAGACCCAGTACTTC. The encoded protein is CASRKTGGREETQYF.

This rearrangement joins TRBV18 to TRBJ2-1, with D tentatively TRBD1 or TRBD2 (5 bases each). Germline assignment: CDR1 KGHSH and CDR2 LQKENI. CDR3 length: 11 residues. Trimming pared 3 bases from V and 10 bases from J, leaving 7 bases between. This CDR3 is CASSPGEEQFF. In DNA, the CDR3 is TGTGCCAGCTCACCGGGGGAAGAGCAGTTCTTC.

The CDR3 DNA follows: TGTGCCAGCAGCTTAAACCAGTTTGCGTATGGCTACACCTTC. Translating it yields CASSLNQFAYGYTF. The J gene is TRBJ1-2, the V gene TRBV7-9; D unresolved. The ends were cut back, 2 bases at V and 5 bases at J, with 12 bases in the middle. The V gene's germline CDR1 is SEHNR and CDR2 FQNEAQ (reference sequence). This CDR3 spans 14 amino acids.

The V call is TRBV12-5, the J call TRBJ2-3, with a tentative D call TRBD1 (6 bases). Germline loops: CDR1 LGHNT, CDR2 FRNRAP. With 2 bases removed from V and 0 bases from J, the gap between germline ends came to 12 bases. This CDR3 spans 16 amino acids. CDR3 DNA sequence: TGTGCTAGTGGTTTGACTCGGACAGTTAGCACAGATACGCAGTATTTT. Its translation is CASGLTRTVSTDTQYF.

This clone turned up a few times. This chain uses TRBV5-1 with TRBJ2-5; 8 positions match TRBD1. Germline CDR1 is SGHRS and CDR2 is YFSETQ. Trimming cost V 4 bases and J 5 bases; bases outside gene matches: 7. CDR3 length equals 14 residues. The DNA for the CDR3 is TGCGCCAGCAGCATGGACAGGGTGGGGGAGACCCAGTACTTC. This translates into CASSMDRVGETQYF.

This clone was observed once. The J gene is TRBJ1-4, the V gene TRBV7-9, with 10 bases lining up with TRBD1. CDR1 is SEHNR, CDR2 FQNEAQ, per germline (reference sequence). With 5 bases clipped from V and 8 bases from J, the junction kept 5 bases outside the gene matches. The CDR3 is made up of 14 amino acids. The CDR3 is CASSRGQGNEKLFF. DNA of the CDR3: TGTGCCAGCAGCCGGGGACAGGGGAACGAAAAACTGTTTTTT.

The J gene is TRBJ2-1, the V gene TRBV2, with D tentatively TRBD1 or TRBD2 (5 bases each). V was shortened by 4 bases and J by 8 bases, with 18 bases between the two germline ends. CDR1 SNHLY and CDR2 FYNNEI come from the germline V gene. This CDR3 comprises 15 residues. CDR3 residues: CASSVTRGGRDEQFF. In DNA, the CDR3 is TGTGCCAGCAGTGTCACGAGGGGCGGAAGGGATGAGCAGTTCTTC.

The rearrangement joins TRBV7-2 to TRBJ2-3; D uncertain. CDR1 and CDR2 (germline): SGHTA, FQGNSA. The CDR3 has 14 amino acids. Trimming shortened V by 8 bases and J by 4 bases, and 16 bases separated the two germline ends. CDR3 sequence: CASGARVVPDTQYF. CDR3 nucleotides: TGTGCCAGCGGCGCCCGTGTAGTCCCAGATACGCAGTATTTT.

This clone was counted between two and nine times. V gene TRBV19 combines with J gene TRBJ1-1; the D is unclear. CDR3 size: 12 residues. CDR1 is LNHDA and CDR2 is SQIVND in the germline V gene (reference sequence). V lost 5 bases and J 10 bases, leaving 14 bases between the germline ends. CDR3 loop: CASSPGSVGAFF. The CDR3 DNA follows: TGTGCCAGTAGTCCCGGGTCGGTCGGAGCTTTCTTT.

This chain uses TRBV19 with TRBJ2-1; 8 bases match TRBD1. V was clipped by 2 bases and J by 5 bases; unmatched bases: 5. CDR1 and CDR2 from the germline V gene are LNHDA and SQIVND (reference sequence). This CDR3 has 15 amino acids. CDR3 in DNA: TGTGCCAGTAGTATATACGGGACAGGAAACAATGAGCAGTTCTTC. As protein: CASSIYGTGNNEQFF.

The chain combines TRBV7-9 with TRBJ1-1; D unresolved. The CDR3 runs to 14 residues. The germline V gene encodes CDR1 SEHNR and CDR2 FQNEAQ (reference sequence). V lost 2 bases to trimming and J lost 2 bases, with 9 bases between them. The chain's CDR3 is CASSLLSINTEAFF. In DNA form, the CDR3 reads TGTGCCAGCAGCTTACTCTCTATAAACACTGAAGCTTTCTTT.

Written as DNA, the CDR3 is TGTGCCAGCAGTCAGCGGGGGGGCCCCCCAACCCAGTACTTC. Amino acids: CASSQRGGPPTQYF. This chain links TRBV28 with TRBJ2-5; the match to TRBD2 covers 10 bases. The CDR3 loop spans 14 amino acids. Germline V gene data show CDR1 as MDHEN and CDR2 as SYDVKM. Trimming removed 5 bases from V and 8 bases from J; junction bases left unmatched: 8. Full variable domain (missing parts from reference TRBV28 and TRBJ2-5): DVKVTQSSRYLVKRTGEKVFLECVQDMDHENMFWYRQDPGLGLRLIYFSYDVKMKEKGDIPEGYSVSREKKERFSLILESASTNQTSMYLCASSQRGGPPTQYFGPGTRLLVL.

This clone was counted a few times. The chain combines TRBV7-6 with TRBJ1-5; 8 positions match TRBD1. Looked up from germline, CDR1 is SGHVS and CDR2 is FNYEAQ. This CDR3 region has 14 residues. The V segment lost 5 bases and the J segment 4 bases; nucleotides outside the gene matches: 4. CDR3 in amino acids: CASSLRQGNQPQHF. The DNA for the CDR3 is TGTGCCAGCAGCCTACGACAGGGGAATCAGCCCCAGCATTTT. Combining the CDR3 with reference TRBV7-6 and TRBJ1-5 gives the whole variable domain GAGVSQSPRYKVTKRGQDVALRCDPISGHVSLYWYRQALGQGPEFLTYFNYEAQQDKSGLPNDRFSAERPEGSISTLTIQRTEQRDSAMYRCASSLRQGNQPQHFGDGTRLSIL.

The chain is built from TRBV5-6 and TRBJ2-1; D is possibly TRBD2 (5 bases). The CDR3 totals 16 residues. Per germline, CDR1 SGHDT and CDR2 YYEEEE. V shed 0 bases and J shed 6 bases, with 16 bases lying between them. Here the CDR3 reads CASSLARTSGSNEQFF. The CDR3 DNA sequence: TGTGCCAGCAGCTTGGCCCGGACTTCGGGCTCCAATGAGCAGTTCTTC.

The chain joins TRBV6-1 to TRBJ1-1; D is perhaps TRBD1 (5 bases). V lost 4 bases and J lost 3, with 9 bases in between. CDR1 is MNHNS and CDR2 is SASEGT in the germline V gene. The CDR3 spans 13 residues. CDR3 in amino acids: CASSAGGDTEAFF. As DNA, the CDR3 is TGTGCCAGCAGTGCTGGGGGGGACACTGAAGCTTTCTTT.

The chain has TRBV9 and TRBJ1-1, with no clear D. V lost 4 bases and J lost 1, with 14 bases in between. The CDR3 is 15 amino acids. Germline V lookup: CDR1 SGDLS, CDR2 YYNGEE. CDR3 in DNA: TGTGCCAGCAGCTCCCCGGGTAAGAGGAACACTGAAGCTTTCTTT. This codes for CASSSPGKRNTEAFF.

The J gene is TRBJ2-5, the V gene TRBV2; 8 bases line up with TRBD1. This CDR3 has 14 residues. Germline CDR1 SNHLY, CDR2 FYNNEI. V lost 6 bases to trimming and J lost 4 bases; unmatched junction nucleotides: 7. The CDR3 region is CASRRTGIPETQYF. CDR3 nucleotides: TGTGCCAGCAGACGGACAGGGATCCCAGAGACCCAGTACTTC. Supplemented by reference TRBV2 and TRBJ2-5, the full variable domain reads EPEVTQTPSHQVTQMGQEVILRCVPISNHLYFYWYRQILGQKVEFLVSFYNNEISEKSEIFDDQFSVERPDGSNFTLKIRSTKLEDSAMYFCASRRTGIPETQYFGPGTRLLVL.

The chain couples TRBV7-6 to TRBJ1-4; D is possibly TRBD1 (5 bases). The CDR3 is made up of 15 amino acids. CDR1 and CDR2 from the germline V gene are SGHVS and FNYEAQ. Trimming took 6 bases from V and 6 from J, leaving 17 bases between them. CDR3: CASSEMGRTDEKLFF. CDR3 coding DNA: TGTGCCAGCAGTGAAATGGGACGGACCGATGAAAAACTGTTTTTT.

This rearrangement joins TRBV7-9 to TRBJ2-7, with a weak D call TRBD2 (6 bases). CDR1 and CDR2 from the germline V gene are SEHNR and FQNEAQ (reference sequence). The V end was cut by 5 bases, the J end by 2 bases, with 22 bases between. CDR3 length: 17 amino acids. In DNA, the CDR3 is TGTGCCAGCAGCGGCGGGGCGGCGCCCGGTGTCCCCTACGAGCAGTACTTC. Translated, it gives CASSGGAAPGVPYEQYF. The full variable domain, completed using reference TRBV7-9 and TRBJ2-7, is DTGVSQNPRHKITKRGQNVTFRCDPISEHNRLYWYRQTLGQGPEFLTYFQNEAQLEKSRLLSDRFSAERPKGSFSTLEIQRTEQGDSAMYLCASSGGAAPGVPYEQYFGPGTRLTVT.

The V call is TRBV6-1, the J call TRBJ2-7, with D perhaps TRBD1 (5 bases). Germline CDR1 MNHNS, CDR2 SASEGT. The CDR3 is 15 amino acids. V was clipped by 2 bases and J by 2 bases, with 13 bases between them. CDR3 DNA: TGTGCCAGCAGTGAAAATGACAGTCCAGCCTACGAGCAGTACTTC. Its protein product is CASSENDSPAYEQYF.

This clone was recorded once. This chain links TRBV7-2 with TRBJ2-7, with 9 bases that match TRBD1. This CDR3 region has 15 residues. V lost 5 bases to trimming and J lost 2 bases; unmatched junction nucleotides: 7. The germline V gene encodes CDR1 SGHTA and CDR2 FQGNSA. The CDR3 sequence: CASSQDGTGTYEQYF. The CDR3, as DNA: TGTGCCAGCAGCCAAGACGGGACAGGGACCTACGAGCAGTACTTC.

The chain links TRBV19 to TRBJ1-5, with D unclear. From germline, CDR1 is LNHDA and CDR2 SQIVND (reference sequence). Trimming pared 6 bases from V and 0 bases from J, leaving 12 bases between. The CDR3 consists of 15 residues. The CDR3 loop reads CASRIAGYSNQPQHF. The CDR3 DNA reads TGTGCCAGTAGGATCGCAGGCTATAGCAATCAGCCCCAGCATTTT. The whole variable domain, remainder taken from reference TRBV19 and TRBJ1-5, is DGGITQSPKYLFRKEGQNVTLSCEQNLNHDAMYWYRQDPGQGLRLIYYSQIVNDFQKGDIAEGYSVSREKKESFPLTVTSAQKNPTAFYLCASRIAGYSNQPQHFGDGTRLSIL.

The J gene is TRBJ1-2, the V gene TRBV7-2, with a tentative D call TRBD1 (5 bases). The V end lost 3 bases, the J end lost 2 bases, and 7 bases lay between the germline ends. The CDR3 runs 13 residues. Germline V gene lookup returns CDR1 SGHTA and CDR2 FQGNSA. DNA for the CDR3: TGTGCCAGCAGCTTTGACAGAAACTATGGCTACACCTTC. Translation gives CASSFDRNYGYTF.

The DNA of the CDR3 is TGTGCCAGCAGCGCCGGGACAGGGGGAAGGGAGCTGTTTTTT. This codes for CASSAGTGGRELFF. The chain joins TRBV5-4 to TRBJ2-2; 11 bases are a match to TRBD1. Germline V lookup: CDR1 SGHNT, CDR2 YYREEE (reference sequence). With V trimmed by 4 bases and J by 9 bases, 5 bases remained unmatched. The CDR3 covers 14 residues.

V gene TRBV4-3 combines with J gene TRBJ1-1; D is uncertain. The CDR3 is 14 amino acids. Germline V gives CDR1 LGHNA, CDR2 YSLEER. The germline V and J ends were trimmed by 1 base and 1 base, with 7 bases remaining between them. The CDR3 region is CASSQVTTNTEAFF. For the CDR3, the DNA is TGCGCCAGCAGCCAAGTGACCACGAACACTGAAGCTTTCTTT.

The chain is built from TRBV7-2 and TRBJ2-7; no clear D gene. Trimming pared 5 bases from V and 7 bases from J, leaving 15 bases between. The germline gives CDR1 SGHTA, CDR2 FQGNSA. The CDR3 contains 13 residues. The CDR3 loop reads CASSADWPWEQYF. CDR3 nucleotides: TGTGCCAGCAGCGCAGACTGGCCTTGGGAGCAGTACTTC.